This TCR beta chain is from a study of cytomegalovirus exposure and HLA in healthy donors. Germline V gives CDR1 GTSNPN, CDR2 SVGIG (reference sequence). V dropped 3 bases and J dropped 6; count of bases not matched to a gene: 8. CDR3 length: 14 amino acids. Comment on this clone: The antigen is undetermined.

Findings and caveats of the study: In a later analysis, V- and J-gene trimming of beta chains associated with a DCLRE1C missense variant, replicated independently. What was likely a sequencing artifact was a cluster of highly shared sequence variants.

The study ran its PCR with 60 Vbeta and 13 Jbeta primers. Method: immunoSEQ multiplex PCR; TCRdb's copy keeps in-frame clones and lacks some. The table records roughly 90,000 clones, 65% to 90% of them present only once. The sequence derives from a man aged 30 to 39 in good health and CMV-seropositive. The specimen sequenced was PBMCs. This chain uses TRBV30 with TRBJ2-1, with TRBD2 identical over 7 bases. The CDR3 region is CAWRGLADPNEQFF. The CDR3 coding sequence is TGTGCCTGGAGAGGTCTAGCGGACCCCAATGAGCAGTTCTTC.